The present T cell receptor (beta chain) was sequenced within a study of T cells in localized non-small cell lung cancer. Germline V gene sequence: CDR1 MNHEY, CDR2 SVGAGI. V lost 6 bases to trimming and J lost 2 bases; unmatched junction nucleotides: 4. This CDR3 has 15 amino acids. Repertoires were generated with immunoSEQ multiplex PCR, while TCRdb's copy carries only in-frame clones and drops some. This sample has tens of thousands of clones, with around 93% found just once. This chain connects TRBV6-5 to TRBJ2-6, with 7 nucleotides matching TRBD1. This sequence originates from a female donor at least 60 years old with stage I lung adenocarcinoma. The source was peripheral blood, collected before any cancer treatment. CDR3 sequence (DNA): TGTGCCAGCAGCTACCAGGGGGCTGGGGCCAACGTCCTGACTTTC. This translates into CASSYQGAGANVLTF.